Listed here are 17 T cell receptor beta chains from one sample, sequenced in a study of blood T cell repertoires in COVID-19. Sequencing was performed with immunoSEQ multiplex PCR; in TCRdb, only in-frame clones are kept and a portion is missing. Of some 220,000 clones detected, 70% to 90% appear once; the ten largest clones hold 5% to 6.5%. The specimen was peripheral blood. The source of these receptors is a man aged 50 to 59 with COVID-19, enrolled during active disease.

V is TRBV7-9 and J is TRBJ2-1, with 15 bases that match TRBD2. J lost 7 bases, V lost 1 base, and 8 bases had no gene match. This CDR3 has 18 residues. The germline gives CDR1 SEHNR, CDR2 FQNEAQ (reference sequence). The CDR3 sequence is CASSLGPGLAGGRNEQFF. The CDR3 DNA is TGTGCCAGCAGCTTAGGACCGGGACTAGCGGGGGGTCGGAATGAGCAGTTCTTC.

This chain connects TRBV19 to TRBJ1-2; 8 bases fit TRBD1. CDR3 length: 13 amino acids. Germline V gene sequence: CDR1 LNHDA, CDR2 SQIVND (reference sequence). After removal of 7 bases from V and 4 bases from J, the junction contained 5 bases not matched to a gene. CDR3 region: CASTGDRTYGYTF. In DNA, the CDR3 is TGTGCCAGTACCGGGGACAGGACCTATGGCTACACCTTC.

This chain uses TRBV3-1 (or the pseudogene TRBV3-2) with TRBJ2-7; unclear D gene. Germline values: CDR1 LGHDT, CDR2 YNNKEL (reference sequence). V shed 2 bases and J shed 3 bases, with 5 bases lying between them. This CDR3 spans 12 amino acids. CDR3: CASSQRVYEQYF. CDR3 sequence (DNA): TGTGCCAGCAGCCAACGTGTCTACGAGCAGTACTTC.

The V and J genes are TRBV19 and TRBJ2-3, with D possibly being TRBD1 (7 bases). From germline, CDR1 is LNHDA and CDR2 SQIVND (reference sequence). The CDR3 runs 17 residues. The V end lost 4 bases, the J end lost 0 bases, and 17 bases lay between the germline ends. DNA of the CDR3: TGTGCCAGTAGTACATCTGCAGGGGGGCATAGCACAGATACGCAGTATTTT. This translates into CASSTSAGGHSTDTQYF.

The V gene is TRBV28, the J gene TRBJ1-6; TRBD1 agrees at 11 bases. In germline, CDR1 is MDHEN, CDR2 SYDVKM. The CDR3 has 16 amino acids. V shed 5 bases and J 9 bases; nucleotides not matched to a gene: 9. CDR3 region: CASSGRDRGLSSPLHF. CDR3 bases: TGTGCCAGCAGTGGGCGGGACAGGGGGTTGAGTTCACCCCTCCACTTT.

This rearrangement joins TRBV11-2 to TRBJ2-1; D not resolved. The V gene's germline CDR1 is SGHAT and CDR2 FQNNGV. CDR3 size: 14 residues. Trimming removed 5 bases at V and 8 bases at J, with 16 bases between. The CDR3 sequence: CASSRIGFRDEQFF. The CDR3 bases are TGTGCCAGCAGCCGAATCGGGTTTCGGGATGAGCAGTTCTTC.

The rearrangement joins TRBV18 to TRBJ2-3, with 9 positions matching TRBD2. The ends lost 4 bases at V and 6 bases at J; junction bases unmatched: 8. The CDR3 runs 15 residues. Per the germline V gene, CDR1 is KGHSH and CDR2 is LQKENI. CDR3: CASSLLAGAEDTQYF. CDR3 DNA sequence: TGTGCCAGCTCACTCTTAGCGGGGGCGGAGGATACGCAGTATTTT.

This chain links TRBV24-1 with TRBJ2-2; D gene ambiguous. Germline loops: CDR1 KGHDR, CDR2 SFDVKD. This CDR3 contains 15 residues. V was clipped by 1 base and J by 4 bases, with 9 bases between them. As DNA, the CDR3 is TGTGCCACCAGTGATTTCAGTCCTCCCACCGGGGAGCTGTTTTTT. It yields the protein CATSDFSPPTGELFF.

This clone was detected only a few times. This chain uses TRBV20-1 with TRBJ1-6; possibly TRBD1 for D (5 bases). Germline lookup yields CDR1 DFQATT and CDR2 SNEGSKA (reference sequence). V was cut by 0 bases and J by 14 bases, with 8 bases left in between. The CDR3 contains 11 residues. This CDR3 reads CSARDIGALHF. CDR3 nucleotide sequence: TGCAGTGCTAGAGATATAGGGGCCCTCCACTTT.

The chain couples TRBV6-5 to TRBJ2-3; weak D call: TRBD1 (6 bases). The CDR3 runs to 13 residues. Trimming took off 7 bases at V and 0 bases at J, with 8 bases between the two ends. Per the germline V gene, CDR1 is MNHEY and CDR2 is SVGAGI. CDR3 sequence: CASTDRSTDTQYF. CDR3 sequence (DNA): TGTGCCAGCACGGACAGAAGCACAGATACGCAGTATTTT.

The chain couples TRBV11-1 to TRBJ1-4; 7 bases match TRBD1. From germline, CDR1 is SGHAT and CDR2 FQDESV (reference sequence). V gave up 5 bases and J gave up 6 bases; unmatched junction bases: 3. There are 13 residues in the CDR3. The CDR3 region is CASSRDRDEKLFF. In DNA, the CDR3 is TGTGCCAGCAGCCGAGACAGGGATGAAAAACTGTTTTTT. The whole variable domain, remainder taken from reference TRBV11-1 and TRBJ1-4, is EAEVAQSPRYKITEKSQAVAFWCDPISGHATLYWYRQILGQGPELLVQFQDESVVDDSQLPKDRFSAERLKGVDSTLKIQPAELGDSAMYLCASSRDRDEKLFFGSGTQLSVL.

This chain joins TRBV5-4 and TRBJ2-5; 8 bases line up with TRBD1. V lost 3 bases and J lost 4; bases outside the gene matches: 5. The CDR3 runs to 14 residues. CDR1 is SGHNT, CDR2 YYREEE, per germline (reference sequence). Here the CDR3 reads CASSSGGAGETQYF. The DNA of the CDR3 is TGTGCCAGCAGCTCAGGGGGCGCGGGAGAGACCCAGTACTTC.

Here the CDR3 reads CASKQTPLEQYF. The CDR3 coding sequence is TGTGCCAGCAAACAGACCCCCCTCGAGCAGTACTTC. The chain combines TRBV2 with TRBJ2-7; D uncertain. The CDR3 runs 12 residues. From germline, CDR1 is SNHLY and CDR2 FYNNEI. V was trimmed by 7 bases and J by 6 bases, leaving 13 bases between them. Drawing the rest from reference TRBV2 and TRBJ2-7, the complete variable domain is EPEVTQTPSHQVTQMGQEVILRCVPISNHLYFYWYRQILGQKVEFLVSFYNNEISEKSEIFDDQFSVERPDGSNFTLKIRSTKLEDSAMYFCASKQTPLEQYFGPGTRLTVT.

The chain is built from TRBV2 and TRBJ1-6; D not resolved. V dropped 5 bases and J dropped 7 bases, with 9 bases sitting between them. This CDR3 comprises 13 residues. Germline CDR1 SNHLY, CDR2 FYNNEI. Here the CDR3 reads CASSQAANSPLHF. The CDR3 region has the DNA TGTGCCAGCAGTCAGGCCGCCAATTCACCCCTCCACTTT.

The chain recombines TRBV7-8 with TRBJ2-4; TRBD1 matches 7 bases. The CDR3 is made up of 14 amino acids. The J segment lost 4 bases and the V segment lost 3 bases, leaving 3 bases of the junction unmatched. Germline CDR1 and CDR2: SGHVS and FQNEAQ. Written as DNA, the CDR3 is TGTGCCAGCAGCTTGGGCAGGGGGAAAAACATTCAGTACTTC. Protein sequence: CASSLGRGKNIQYF.

The rearrangement uses TRBV24-1 and TRBJ2-3, with D hard to call. The CDR3 runs 14 residues. V was shortened by 4 bases and J by 1 base, with 8 bases between the two germline ends. Germline CDR1 and CDR2: KGHDR and SFDVKD. For the CDR3, the DNA is TGTGCCACCAGTGAGTCCTCGGGCACAGATACGCAGTATTTT. Translating it yields CATSESSGTDTQYF.

The rearrangement links TRBV28 to TRBJ1-5, with 7 nucleotides matching TRBD1. Germline V gives CDR1 MDHEN, CDR2 SYDVKM. The trim removed 6 bases at V and 5 bases at J, leaving 4 bases unmatched. CDR3 size: 13 residues. The CDR3 loop reads CASSMTGYQPQHF. The CDR3 nucleotides are TGTGCCAGCAGCATGACAGGGTATCAGCCCCAGCATTTT.